This T cell receptor (beta chain) was recorded in a study of cytomegalovirus exposure and HLA in healthy donors. Study-level points and caveats: Later examination showed HLA-associated TCR beta chains had greater clonal expansion than equally common others. A list of 150 or so TCR beta chains associated with cytomegalovirus was given. Apparent HLA restriction characterized most CMV-associated TCR beta chains in a later analysis.

PCR used 60 Vbeta primers and 13 Jbeta primers. In the authors' workflow: It was a later analysis that counted 75 million to 90 million unique TCR beta chains, of which some 9.9 million were shared. Here immunoSEQ multiplex PCR was the method, and the copy in TCRdb shows in-frame clones only, minus some. That table furnishes V, J and clone size, whereas the DNA furnished D and trimming. The table has 60,000 to 65,000 clones, less than 75% seen once; the top ten hold 25%. The germline CDR1 and CDR2 sequences are LGHNT and FRNRAP. The CDR3 sequence is 14 residues long. J was trimmed by 8 bases and V by 0 bases; bases with no gene match: 5. Comment on this clone: Antigen: not known.

The clonotype comes from a man aged 45-65 years in good health and CMV-seropositive. The sample comprised PBMCs. The chain uses TRBV12-5 and TRBJ1-2, with TRBD1 matching 8 bases. This chain's CDR3 is CASGLVPQGDGYTF. The CDR3 nucleotides are TGTGCTAGTGGTTTGGTACCACAGGGGGACGGCTACACCTTC. The whole variable domain, remainder taken from reference TRBV12-5 and TRBJ1-2, is DARVTQTPRHKVTEMGQEVTMRCQPILGHNTVFWYRQTMMQGLELLAYFRNRAPLDDSGMPKDRFSAEMPDATLATLKIQPSEPRDSAVYFCASGLVPQGDGYTFGSGTRLTVV.